This T cell receptor beta chain was sequenced during a study of T-cell memory formation after mild COVID-19. Study findings and constraints: Among CD4+ contracting clones, most were CM and EM, and CD8+ ones EMRA. Confirmation of SARS-CoV-2 specificity was lacking for second-wave clones peaking day 37.

One entry per CDR3 protein, called by TCRdb with MiXCR from the 5' RACE reads. The data show under 450,000 distinct CDR3 sequences, approximately 14% seen once. The CDR3 totals 14 residues. The germline V and J ends were trimmed by 6 bases and 6 bases, with 18 bases remaining between them. Germline V gene sequence: CDR1 DFQATT, CDR2 SNEGSKA (reference sequence). This clonotype was detected many times. The target antigen is unknown. Sequencing used PBMCs or a T cell subset sorted from them (not recorded which). This TCR was recovered from a young man who had mild COVID-19 (a few samples of this study predate the infection). Cell type and time point are not known. This rearrangement joins TRBV20-1 to TRBJ2-1; TRBD2 might be the D (5 bases). The CDR3 spells CSALDYRAVNEQFF. The DNA for the CDR3 is TGCAGTGCCCTTGACTACCGAGCGGTCAATGAGCAGTTCTTC.